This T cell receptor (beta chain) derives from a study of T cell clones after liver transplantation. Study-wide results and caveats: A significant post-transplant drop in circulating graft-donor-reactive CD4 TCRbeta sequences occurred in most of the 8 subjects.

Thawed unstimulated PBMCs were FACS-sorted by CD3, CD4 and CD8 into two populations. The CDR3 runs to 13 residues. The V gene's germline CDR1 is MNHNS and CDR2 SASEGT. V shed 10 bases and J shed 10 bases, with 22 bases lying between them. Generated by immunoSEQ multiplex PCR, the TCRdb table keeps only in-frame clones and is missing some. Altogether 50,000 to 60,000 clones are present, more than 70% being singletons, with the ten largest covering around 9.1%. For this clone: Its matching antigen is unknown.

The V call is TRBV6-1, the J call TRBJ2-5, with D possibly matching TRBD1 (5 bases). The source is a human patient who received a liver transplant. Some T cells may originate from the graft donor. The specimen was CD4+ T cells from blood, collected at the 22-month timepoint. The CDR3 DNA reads TGTGCCACCACCTTGGAATTGGCCAGGGACCAGTACTTC. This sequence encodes CATTLELARDQYF.